This TCR beta chain stems from a study of identical twins. Germline CDR1 DFQATT, CDR2 SNEGSKA (reference sequence). Trimming cost V 1 base and J 10 bases; bases outside gene matches: 8. The CDR3 has 15 residues. TCRdb independently ran MiXCR on the 5' RACE reads; one entry per CDR3 protein. Found here are approximately 1.8 million distinct CDR3 sequences, under 35% of them singletons; the top ten hold approximately 0.25%. This clonotype came up a few times. This rearrangement joins TRBV20-1 to TRBJ2-1; TRBD2 agrees at 12 bases. The sample consisted of cord blood. The TCR comes from a newborn girl in good health. CDR3 amino acids: CSARVLTSGRGEQFF. CDR3 nucleotide sequence: TGCAGTGCTAGAGTGCTGACTAGCGGGAGAGGCGAGCAGTTCTTC.